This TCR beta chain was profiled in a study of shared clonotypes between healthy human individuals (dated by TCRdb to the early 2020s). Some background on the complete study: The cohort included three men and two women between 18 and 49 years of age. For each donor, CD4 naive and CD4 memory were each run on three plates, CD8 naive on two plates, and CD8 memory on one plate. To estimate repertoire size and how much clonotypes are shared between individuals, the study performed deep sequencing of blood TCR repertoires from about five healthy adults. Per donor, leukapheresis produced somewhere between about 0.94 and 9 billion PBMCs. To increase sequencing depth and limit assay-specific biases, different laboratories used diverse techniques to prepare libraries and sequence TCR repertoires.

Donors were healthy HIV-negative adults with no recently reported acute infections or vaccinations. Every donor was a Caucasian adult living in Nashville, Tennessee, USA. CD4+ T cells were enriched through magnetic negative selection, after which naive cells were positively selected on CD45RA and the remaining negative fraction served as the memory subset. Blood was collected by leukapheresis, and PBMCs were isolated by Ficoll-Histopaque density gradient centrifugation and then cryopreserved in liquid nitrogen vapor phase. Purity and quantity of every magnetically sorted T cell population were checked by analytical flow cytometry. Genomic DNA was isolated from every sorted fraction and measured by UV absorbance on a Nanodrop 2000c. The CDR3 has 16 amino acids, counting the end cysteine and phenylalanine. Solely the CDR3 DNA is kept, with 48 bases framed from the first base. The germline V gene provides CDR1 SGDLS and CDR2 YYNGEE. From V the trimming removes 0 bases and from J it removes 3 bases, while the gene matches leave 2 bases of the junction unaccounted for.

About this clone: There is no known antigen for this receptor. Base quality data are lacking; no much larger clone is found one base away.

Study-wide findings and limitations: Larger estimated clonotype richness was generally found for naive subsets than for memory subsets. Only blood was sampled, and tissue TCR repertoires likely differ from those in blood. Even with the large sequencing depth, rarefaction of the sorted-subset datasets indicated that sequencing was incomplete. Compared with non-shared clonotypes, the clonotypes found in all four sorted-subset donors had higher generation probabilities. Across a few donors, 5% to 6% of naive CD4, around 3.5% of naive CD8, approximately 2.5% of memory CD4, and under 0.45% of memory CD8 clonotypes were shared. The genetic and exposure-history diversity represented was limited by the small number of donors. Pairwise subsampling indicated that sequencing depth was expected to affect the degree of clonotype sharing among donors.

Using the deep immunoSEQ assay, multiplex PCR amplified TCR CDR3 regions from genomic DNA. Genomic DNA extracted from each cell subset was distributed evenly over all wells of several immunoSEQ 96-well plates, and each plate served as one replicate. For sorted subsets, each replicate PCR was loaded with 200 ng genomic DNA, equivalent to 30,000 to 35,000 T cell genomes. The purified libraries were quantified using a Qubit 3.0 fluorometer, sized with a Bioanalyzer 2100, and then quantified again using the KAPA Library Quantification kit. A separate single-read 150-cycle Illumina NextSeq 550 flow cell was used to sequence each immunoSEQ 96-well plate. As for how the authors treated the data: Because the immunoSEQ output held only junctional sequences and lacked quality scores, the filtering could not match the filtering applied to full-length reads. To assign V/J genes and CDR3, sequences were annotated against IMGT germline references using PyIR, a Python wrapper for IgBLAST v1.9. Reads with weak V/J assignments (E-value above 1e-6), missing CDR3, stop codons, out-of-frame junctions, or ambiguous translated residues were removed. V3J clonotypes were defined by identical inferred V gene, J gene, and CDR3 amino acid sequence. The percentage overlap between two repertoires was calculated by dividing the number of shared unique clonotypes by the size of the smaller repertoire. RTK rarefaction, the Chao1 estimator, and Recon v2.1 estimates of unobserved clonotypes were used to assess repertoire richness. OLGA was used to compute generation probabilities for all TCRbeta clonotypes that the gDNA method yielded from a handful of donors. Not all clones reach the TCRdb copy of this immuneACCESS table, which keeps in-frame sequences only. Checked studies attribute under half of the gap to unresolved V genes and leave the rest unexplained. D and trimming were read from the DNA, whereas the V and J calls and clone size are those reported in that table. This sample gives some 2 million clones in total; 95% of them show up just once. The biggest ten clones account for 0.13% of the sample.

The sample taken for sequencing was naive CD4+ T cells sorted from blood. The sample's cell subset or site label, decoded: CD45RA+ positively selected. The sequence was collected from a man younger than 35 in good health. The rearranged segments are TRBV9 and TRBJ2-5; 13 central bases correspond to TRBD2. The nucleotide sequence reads TGTGCCAGCAGCGTAGGAGGGACTAGCGGGAAAGAGACCCAGTACTTC. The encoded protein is CASSVGGTSGKETQYF.